This TCR beta chain comes out of a study of T cell changes during pregnancy in multiple sclerosis. The method was immunoSEQ multiplex PCR; TCRdb's version includes in-frame clones alone and lacks a portion of them. Of 90,000 to 120,000 clones in the sample, approximately 90% were seen once. Germline V gene lookup returns CDR1 SQVTM and CDR2 ANQGSEA. With 6 bases removed from V and 7 bases from J, the gap between germline ends came to 16 bases. The CDR3 has 13 residues. V and J are TRBV29-1 and TRBJ1-5; maybe TRBD1 (5 bases). The specimen comprised peripheral blood, sampled in the third trimester of pregnancy. The sequence was obtained from a female donor in good health, enrolled as a control in a pregnancy study. The CDR3 here is CSVAQGNDQPQHF. The CDR3 DNA reads as TGCAGCGTGGCCCAGGGAAACGACCAGCCCCAGCATTTT.